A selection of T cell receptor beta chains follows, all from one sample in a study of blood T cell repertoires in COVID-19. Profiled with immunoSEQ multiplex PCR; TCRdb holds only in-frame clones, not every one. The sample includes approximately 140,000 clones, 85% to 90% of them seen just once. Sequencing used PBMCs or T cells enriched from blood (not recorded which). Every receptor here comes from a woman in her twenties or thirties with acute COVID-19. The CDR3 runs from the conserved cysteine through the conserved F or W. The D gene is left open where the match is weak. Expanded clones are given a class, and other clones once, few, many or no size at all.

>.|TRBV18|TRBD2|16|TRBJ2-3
CASSSGLAGNTDTQYF
TGTGCCAGCTCATCGGGACTAGCGGGGAACACAGATACGCAGTATTTT
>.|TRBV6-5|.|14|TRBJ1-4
CASRRQASHEKLFF
TGTGCCAGCAGGAGACAGGCCTCGCACGAAAAACTGTTTTTT
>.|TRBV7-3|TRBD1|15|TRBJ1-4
CASSLTGGDGEKLFF
TGTGCCAGCAGCTTAACAGGGGGCGACGGGGAAAAACTGTTTTTT
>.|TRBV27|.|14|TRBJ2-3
CASSLIGSTDTQYF
TGTGCCAGCAGTTTAATCGGGAGCACAGATACGCAGTATTTT
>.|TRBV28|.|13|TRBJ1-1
CASTRQMNTEAFF
TGTGCCAGCACTAGGCAGATGAACACTGAAGCTTTCTTT
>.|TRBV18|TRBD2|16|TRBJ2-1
CASSPQGTSGGNEQFF
TGTGCCAGCTCACCACAAGGGACTAGCGGGGGGAATGAGCAGTTCTTC
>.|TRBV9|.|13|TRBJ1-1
CASSVDIGAEAFF
TGTGCCAGCAGCGTAGATATAGGGGCTGAAGCTTTCTTT
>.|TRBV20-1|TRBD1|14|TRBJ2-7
CSASDTGTGDEQYF
TGCAGTGCTAGTGATACCGGGACAGGGGACGAGCAGTACTTC
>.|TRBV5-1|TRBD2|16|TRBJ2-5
CASSSGGQVRLETQYF
TGCGCCAGCAGCAGCGGGGGCCAGGTACGATTAGAGACCCAGTACTTC
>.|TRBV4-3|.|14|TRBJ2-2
CASSQDTGTGELFF
TGCGCCAGCAGCCAAGATACCGGTACCGGGGAGCTGTTTTTT
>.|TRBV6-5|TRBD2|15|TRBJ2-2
CASGGLAGVSGELFF
TGTGCCAGCGGGGGACTAGCGGGAGTTAGCGGGGAGCTGTTTTTT
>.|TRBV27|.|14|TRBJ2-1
CASSVPGSYNEQFF
TGTGCCAGCAGTGTACCGGGCTCCTACAATGAGCAGTTCTTC
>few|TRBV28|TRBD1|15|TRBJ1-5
CASSPRTGSWQPQHF
TGTGCCAGCAGTCCCCGGACAGGCTCGTGGCAGCCCCAGCATTTT
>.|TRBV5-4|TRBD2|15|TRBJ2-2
CASSPGTSLTGELFF
TGTGCCAGCAGTCCCGGGACTAGCCTAACCGGGGAGCTGTTTTTT
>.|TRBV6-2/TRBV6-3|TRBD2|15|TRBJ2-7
CASSLRLAGAYEQYF
TGTGCCAGCAGTTTAAGGCTAGCGGGAGCCTACGAGCAGTACTTC
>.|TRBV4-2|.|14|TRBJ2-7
CASSQEGSSYEQYF
TGTGCCAGCAGCCAAGAGGGGAGCTCCTACGAGCAGTACTTC
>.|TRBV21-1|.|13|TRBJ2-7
CASSRTGRDEQYF
TGTGCCAGCAGCAGGACAGGCAGGGACGAGCAGTACTTC
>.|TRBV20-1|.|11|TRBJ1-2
CSAPKSSGYTF
TGCAGTGCTCCTAAGTCATCTGGCTACACCTTC
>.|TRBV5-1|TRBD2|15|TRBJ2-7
CASSLSLAGAYEQYF
TGCGCCAGCAGCCTCTCTCTAGCGGGAGCTTACGAGCAGTACTTC
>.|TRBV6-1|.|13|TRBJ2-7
CASGETISYEQYF
TGTGCCAGCGGTGAAACAATCTCCTACGAGCAGTACTTC
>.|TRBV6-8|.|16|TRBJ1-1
CASKPEGVLQNTEAFF
TGTGCCAGCAAGCCCGAGGGTGTCTTACAGAACACTGAAGCTTTCTTT
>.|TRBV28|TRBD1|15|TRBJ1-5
CASRDRGLVNQPQHF
TGTGCCAGCCGAGACAGGGGGCTTGTAAATCAGCCCCAGCATTTT
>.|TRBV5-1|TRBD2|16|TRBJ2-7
CASSLGLAGGPSEQYF
TGCGCCAGCAGCTTGGGACTAGCGGGAGGGCCGTCGGAGCAGTACTTC
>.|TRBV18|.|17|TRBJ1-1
CASLLTLPFASSTEAFF
TGTGCCAGCTTACTGACACTTCCCTTCGCTTCGAGCACTGAAGCTTTCTTT
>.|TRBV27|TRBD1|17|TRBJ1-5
CASSPRDRGGLNQPQHF
TGTGCCAGCAGTCCCCGAGACAGGGGGGGACTCAATCAGCCCCAGCATTTT
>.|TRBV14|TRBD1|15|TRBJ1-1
CASSLIQGWATEAFF
TGTGCCAGCAGCCTGATACAGGGGTGGGCCACTGAAGCTTTCTTT
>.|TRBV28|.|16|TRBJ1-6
CASRREGSSYNSPLHF
TGTGCCAGCAGACGAGAAGGGAGCTCCTATAATTCACCCCTCCACTTT
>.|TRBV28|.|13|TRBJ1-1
CASSFASNLKAFF
TGTGCCAGCAGTTTCGCCTCTAATTTGAAGGCTTTCTTT
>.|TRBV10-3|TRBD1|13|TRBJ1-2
CAMTGGLGYGYTF
TGTGCCATGACAGGGGGCCTCGGCTATGGCTACACCTTC
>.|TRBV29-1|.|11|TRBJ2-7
CSVVDGYEQYF
TGCAGCGTTGTAGACGGCTACGAGCAGTACTTC
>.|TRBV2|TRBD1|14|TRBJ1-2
CASTETGASYGYTF
TGTGCCAGCACCGAAACAGGGGCGAGCTATGGCTACACCTTC
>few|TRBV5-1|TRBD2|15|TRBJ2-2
CASSPRAGHTGELFF
TGCGCCAGCAGCCCCAGAGCGGGACACACCGGGGAGCTGTTTTTT
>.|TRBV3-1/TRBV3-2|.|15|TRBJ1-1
CASSPDRLGDTEAFF
TGTGCCAGCAGCCCAGACCGACTCGGGGACACTGAAGCTTTCTTT
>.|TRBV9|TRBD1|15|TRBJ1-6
CASSGGQGEGSPLHF
TGTGCCAGCAGCGGGGGACAGGGGGAGGGCTCACCCCTCCACTTT
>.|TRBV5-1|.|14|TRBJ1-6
CASSSTGRDSPLHF
TGCGCCAGCAGCAGTACAGGGCGCGATTCACCCCTCCACTTT
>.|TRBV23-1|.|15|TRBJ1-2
CASSQWETRNYGYTF
TGCGCCAGCAGTCAATGGGAGACACGTAACTATGGCTACACCTTC
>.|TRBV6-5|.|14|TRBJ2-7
CASSHGGIDGEQYF
TGTGCCAGCAGTCACGGGGGAATCGACGGCGAGCAGTACTTC
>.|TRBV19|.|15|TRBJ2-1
CASSGLGGGANEQFF
TGTGCCAGTAGTGGTCTAGGGGGAGGGGCTAATGAGCAGTTCTTC
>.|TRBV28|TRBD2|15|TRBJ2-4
CASSFREGWKNIQYF
TGTGCCAGCAGTTTCAGGGAGGGGTGGAAAAACATTCAGTACTTC
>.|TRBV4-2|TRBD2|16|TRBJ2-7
CASSQEGAGGSYEQYF
TGTGCCAGCAGCCAAGAAGGAGCGGGGGGCTCCTACGAGCAGTACTTC
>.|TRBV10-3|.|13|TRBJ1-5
CANRQDVGQPQHF
TGTGCCAACCGACAGGACGTTGGACAGCCCCAGCATTTT
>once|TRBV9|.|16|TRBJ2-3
CASSVFFGGGTDTQYF
TGTGCCAGCAGCGTTTTTTTCGGCGGGGGCACAGATACGCAGTATTTT